The 32 T cell receptor beta chains below all came from one sample that was sequenced in a study of cytomegalovirus exposure and HLA in healthy donors. The primer mix had 60 Vbeta and 13 Jbeta primers. Using immunoSEQ multiplex PCR, the repertoire was profiled, and TCRdb retains in-frame clones only, with some absent. The profile covers 150,000 to 200,000 clones, with 85% appearing a single time and 1% taken by the ten largest. Sequencing was performed on PBMCs. The receptor set was obtained from a boy younger than 10 in good health and CMV-seronegative.

J is TRBJ2-3 and V is TRBV19; 7 bases agree with TRBD2. With V trimmed by 6 bases and J by 0 bases, 3 bases remained unmatched. The CDR3 spans 14 residues. From germline, CDR1 is LNHDA and CDR2 SQIVND (reference sequence). The CDR3 bases are TGTGCCAGTAGACTTAGCGGGAGCACAGATACGCAGTATTTT. This encodes CASRLSGSTDTQYF.

This clone came up a few times. V is TRBV6-5 and J is TRBJ1-2; D gene uncertain. The V gene's germline CDR1 is MNHEY and CDR2 SVGAGI. CDR3 length: 13 residues. V was cut by 0 bases and J by 7 bases, with 9 bases left in between. CDR3 region: CASSYSVGSGYTF. The CDR3 nucleotides read TGTGCCAGCAGTTACTCTGTCGGGTCTGGCTACACCTTC.

This sequence joins TRBV21-1 and TRBJ1-5; the table's D call of TRBD1 was not tested on the DNA. TRBV21-1 is a pseudogene. The CDR3 spans 17 residues. CDR3 sequence reads: CASSTRQGARSNQPQHF. CDR3 nucleotide sequence: TGTGCCAGCAGCACCCGACAGGGGGCGAGGAGCAATCAGCCCCAGCATTTT.

This rearrangement joins TRBV19 to TRBJ2-1; D is uncertain. Trimming removed 3 bases at V and 9 bases at J, with 12 bases between. Germline CDR1 LNHDA, CDR2 SQIVND (reference sequence). The CDR3 length is 13 residues. CDR3 DNA: TGTGCCAGTAGTATGCCTCCGGTATTTGAGCAGTTCTTC. Protein sequence: CASSMPPVFEQFF.

The chain uses TRBV2 and TRBJ2-3, with 12 bases that match TRBD2. Germline assignment: CDR1 SNHLY and CDR2 FYNNEI. V was clipped by 3 bases and J by 3 bases; unmatched bases: 7. The length of the CDR3 is 17 residues. The CDR3 region is CASSEGRGTSGTDTQYF. CDR3 DNA: TGTGCCAGCAGTGAGGGTCGGGGGACTAGCGGGACAGATACGCAGTATTTT.

The J gene is TRBJ2-3, the V gene TRBV6-1, with D possibly TRBD2 on 6 matching bases. From germline, CDR1 is MNHNS and CDR2 SASEGT. Between the trimmed V and J ends, which lost 4 bases and 6 bases, there was a span of 11 bases. This CDR3 spans 13 amino acids. The DNA of the CDR3 is TGTGCCAGCAGTGGGGGGGAGACGGATACGCAGTATTTT. It translates to CASSGGETDTQYF.

The V call is TRBV5-4, the J call TRBJ2-5; TRBD2 matches at 10 bases. This CDR3 has 16 residues. The J segment lost 4 bases and the V segment lost 1 base, leaving 7 bases of the junction unmatched. CDR1 and CDR2 (germline): SGHNT, YYREEE (reference sequence). CDR3 region: CASSLPPSGGSETQYF. The CDR3 region has the DNA TGTGCCAGCAGCTTGCCCCCTAGCGGGGGTTCAGAGACCCAGTACTTC.

V usage is TRBV6-4 and J usage is TRBJ2-3; the match to TRBD2 covers 11 bases. The CDR3 runs to 15 residues. V gave up 4 bases and J gave up 3 bases; unmatched junction bases: 3. Germline CDR1 and CDR2: MRHNA and SNTAGT. The CDR3, as DNA: TGTGCCAGCAGTGCGGGACTAGCGGAAACAGATACGCAGTATTTT. This gives the protein CASSAGLAETDTQYF.

The V and J genes are TRBV5-1 and TRBJ2-5, with 9 bases identical to TRBD2. The V gene's germline CDR1 is SGHRS and CDR2 YFSETQ. V was clipped by 7 bases and J by 2 bases; unmatched bases: 6. This CDR3 is 14 amino acids long. Written as DNA, the CDR3 is TGCGCCAGCTCGCCCACTAGCGGGCAAGAGACCCAGTACTTC. Amino acids: CASSPTSGQETQYF. The variable domain in full, completed from reference TRBV5-1 and TRBJ2-5, reads KAGVTQTPRYLIKTRGQQVTLSCSPISGHRSVSWYQQTPGQGLQFLFEYFSETQRNKGNFPGRFSGRQFSNSRSEMNVSTLELGDSALYLCASSPTSGQETQYFGPGTRLLVL.

The V gene is TRBV11-2, the J gene TRBJ2-1; D ambiguous. The CDR3 spans 16 residues. Trimming took off 5 bases at V and 0 bases at J, with 14 bases between the two ends. Germline V lookup: CDR1 SGHAT, CDR2 FQNNGV. CDR3 sequence reads: CASSRQRSSSYNEQFF. The CDR3 DNA sequence: TGTGCCAGCAGCCGACAACGATCGAGCTCCTACAATGAGCAGTTCTTC.

The chain employs TRBV7-9 and TRBJ2-3; 13 bases match TRBD2. V gave up 5 bases and J gave up 3 bases; unmatched junction bases: 8. This CDR3 has 17 amino acids. Germline V gene lookup returns CDR1 SEHNR and CDR2 FQNEAQ (reference sequence). The chain's CDR3 is CASSRGGLAGVTDTQYF. In nucleotides, the CDR3 is TGTGCCAGCAGCCGAGGTGGACTAGCGGGGGTAACAGATACGCAGTATTTT.

The genes are TRBV10-2 and TRBJ2-2; D perhaps matches TRBD1 (6 bases). Germline V lookup: CDR1 WSHSY, CDR2 SAAADI. The CDR3 is 16 residues long. V lost 5 bases and J lost 0, with 13 bases in between. As DNA, the CDR3 is TGCGCCAGCAGTCCGCGACAGGTACCGAACACCGGGGAGCTGTTTTTT. Protein sequence: CASSPRQVPNTGELFF.

This sequence joins TRBV25-1 and TRBJ2-1; weak D call: TRBD1 (6 bases). Deletions cut 1 base from V and 5 bases from J, with 18 bases between. Per germline, CDR1 MGHDK and CDR2 SYGVNS. The CDR3 has 17 residues. The CDR3 DNA sequence: TGTGCCAGCAGTGAATGGGGGCCCCCCTCCCCTCACAATGAGCAGTTCTTC. It yields the protein CASSEWGPPSPHNEQFF.

The chain employs TRBV25-1 and TRBJ2-7, with D maybe TRBD1 (5 bases). CDR1 is MGHDK, CDR2 SYGVNS, per germline. The CDR3 consists of 14 residues. Trimming took off 6 bases at V and 1 base at J, with 13 bases between the two ends. The CDR3 DNA sequence: TGTGCCAGCAGCCCGCAGGGTGAGTCCTACGAGCAGTACTTC. Amino acids: CASSPQGESYEQYF.

V and J are TRBV5-1 and TRBJ2-3, with TRBD2 matching over 11 bases. CDR3 length: 16 amino acids. After removal of 3 bases from V and 2 bases from J, the junction contained 5 bases not matched to a gene. Germline values: CDR1 SGHRS, CDR2 YFSETQ. CDR3 nucleotide sequence: TGCGCCAGCAGCTCCGGGACTAGCGGATACACAGATACGCAGTATTTT. It codes for CASSSGTSGYTDTQYF.

V usage is TRBV5-1 and J usage is TRBJ1-4; TRBD1 might be the D (5 bases). Germline V gives CDR1 SGHRS, CDR2 YFSETQ. Trimming pared 0 bases from V and 8 bases from J, leaving 14 bases between. There are 15 residues in the CDR3. CDR3 DNA sequence: TGCGCCAGCAGCTTGGTGTCGGGGGGATACGAAAAACTGTTTTTT. Amino acids: CASSLVSGGYEKLFF.

The chain uses TRBV6-1 and TRBJ1-1; D is possibly TRBD1 (5 bases). The V gene lost 9 bases and the J gene lost 3 bases, with 11 bases spanning the gap. Per the germline V gene, CDR1 is MNHNS and CDR2 is SASEGT. CDR3 length equals 12 residues. The chain's CDR3 is CASLGGYTEAFF. CDR3 DNA sequence: TGTGCCAGTTTGGGGGGGTACACTGAAGCTTTCTTT.

This clone has just a few counts. V usage is TRBV5-1 and J usage is TRBJ2-7; weak D call: TRBD1 (6 bases). This CDR3 is 14 amino acids long. The germline V gene encodes CDR1 SGHRS and CDR2 YFSETQ. Deletions cut 4 bases from V and 0 bases from J, with 11 bases between. The CDR3 DNA follows: TGCGCCAGCAGCCACCACAGGGACTCCTACGAGCAGTACTTC. Translated, it gives CASSHHRDSYEQYF.

In DNA form, the CDR3 reads TGCGCCAGCAGTGAGGTTACAGGGGGCGCGGGCACCGGGGAGCTGTTTTTT. Amino acid sequence: CASSEVTGGAGTGELFF. This chain joins TRBV10-2 and TRBJ2-2; 9 bases agree with TRBD1. Germline-derived CDR1 and CDR2 are WSHSY and SAAADI. V dropped 2 bases and J dropped 4; count of bases not matched to a gene: 8. The CDR3 spans 17 residues.

The gene calls are TRBV6-1 and TRBJ2-3; 7 bases are a match to TRBD1. Losses at the gene ends were 4 bases for V and 4 bases for J; bases not matched to a gene: 8. Germline CDR1 is MNHNS and CDR2 is SASEGT. There are 15 residues in the CDR3. The CDR3 protein is CASSATGSGADTQYF. Written as DNA, the CDR3 is TGTGCCAGCAGTGCGACAGGGAGTGGGGCAGATACGCAGTATTTT.

The chain employs TRBV6-5 and TRBJ2-1, with TRBD1 identical over 7 bases. With 6 bases clipped from V and 0 bases from J, the junction kept 2 bases outside the gene matches. The length of the CDR3 is 14 residues. Germline V gene lookup returns CDR1 MNHEY and CDR2 SVGAGI. The CDR3, as DNA: TGTGCCAGCAGCAGGGGGAGCTCCTACAATGAGCAGTTCTTC. It codes for CASSRGSSYNEQFF.

The V and J genes are TRBV5-4 and TRBJ2-7, with 14 bases identical to TRBD2. The ends lost 3 bases at V and 6 bases at J; junction bases unmatched: 5. CDR1 and CDR2 (germline): SGHNT, YYREEE (reference sequence). The CDR3 contains 15 residues. The CDR3 reads CASSSGTSGSGEQYF. The CDR3 DNA is TGTGCCAGCAGCTCTGGGACTAGCGGGAGTGGCGAGCAGTACTTC.

J is TRBJ2-3 and V is TRBV6-1; 9 nucleotides agree with TRBD1. With V trimmed by 4 bases and J by 3 bases, 2 bases remained unmatched. Germline CDR1 and CDR2: MNHNS and SASEGT. There are 14 residues in the CDR3. The CDR3 here is CASSADRGTDTQYF. As DNA, the CDR3 is TGTGCCAGCAGTGCGGACAGGGGTACAGATACGCAGTATTTT.

There are a few counts of this clone. The chain is built from TRBV7-9 and TRBJ2-2, with 9 nucleotides matching TRBD1. The V segment lost 6 bases and the J segment 6 bases; nucleotides outside the gene matches: 5. CDR1 SEHNR and CDR2 FQNEAQ come from the germline V gene (reference sequence). The CDR3 length is 14 residues. Here the CDR3 DNA reads TGTGCCAGCAGACTGGACAGGGGACCCGGGGAGCTGTTTTTT. Amino acid sequence: CASRLDRGPGELFF.

The rearrangement uses TRBV29-1 and TRBJ1-2, with a tentative D call TRBD1 (6 bases). The germline gives CDR1 SQVTM, CDR2 ANQGSEA. CDR3 length equals 11 residues. Deletions cut 7 bases from V and 8 bases from J, with 14 bases between. The CDR3 DNA reads TGCAGCGCCGAGAGAGGGGGAGGCTACACCTTC. It is translated as CSAERGGGYTF.

The sample holds a few counts of this clone. This chain joins TRBV2 and TRBJ1-6; 9 nucleotides align to TRBD1. V gave up 5 bases and J gave up 7 bases; unmatched junction bases: 6. The length of the CDR3 is 15 residues. From germline, CDR1 is SNHLY and CDR2 FYNNEI. In DNA, the CDR3 is TGTGCCAGCAGTTTCATGACAGGGGGGAATTCACCCCTCCACTTT. The encoded protein is CASSFMTGGNSPLHF.

The J gene is TRBJ2-3, the V gene TRBV11-3; a weak D match, TRBD2 (6 bases). This CDR3 contains 12 residues. V dropped 5 bases and J dropped 7 bases, with 10 bases sitting between them. Germline V gene data show CDR1 as SGHNT and CDR2 as YENEEA. The CDR3, as DNA: TGTGCCAGCAGCGGGGACTCGTATACGCAGTATTTT. This gives the protein CASSGDSYTQYF.

The rearrangement joins TRBV4-2 to TRBJ1-3; 8 nucleotides align to TRBD1. This CDR3 is 17 amino acids long. The trim removed 3 bases at V and 0 bases at J, leaving 7 bases unmatched. CDR1 and CDR2 from the germline V gene are LGHNA and YNFKEQ. The CDR3 DNA sequence: TGTGCCAGCAGCCAGAGGGGACAGGTCAGCTCTGGAAACACCATATATTTT. It is translated as CASSQRGQVSSGNTIYF.

J is TRBJ1-1 and V is TRBV4-1, with a possible D match to TRBD1 (6 bases). The CDR3 runs 13 residues. Trimming left V 3 bases short and J 5 bases short, with 10 bases between. Per germline, CDR1 MGHRA and CDR2 YSYEKL. The CDR3 bases are TGCGCCAGCAGCCAGGGGGGGCGGACTGAAGCTTTCTTT. Translating it yields CASSQGGRTEAFF.

The rearrangement uses TRBV7-2 and TRBJ2-1; D is possibly TRBD2 (6 bases). V was clipped by 3 bases and J by 9 bases, with 9 bases between them. The CDR3 is 12 residues long. Germline assignment: CDR1 SGHTA and CDR2 FQGNSA. CDR3 bases: TGTGCCAGCAGCTTGACTAGTGTTGAGCAGTTCTTC. This codes for CASSLTSVEQFF.

The chain uses TRBV19 and TRBJ1-2, with 7 bases aligning to TRBD1. Per germline, CDR1 LNHDA and CDR2 SQIVND (reference sequence). V was clipped by 10 bases and J by 3 bases; unmatched bases: 11. The CDR3 extends over 14 amino acids. The CDR3 DNA reads TGTGCCACCTCATATGCAGACAGGGACTATGGCTACACCTTC. It codes for CATSYADRDYGYTF.

The chain uses TRBV28 and TRBJ1-2, with a tentative D call TRBD1 (6 bases). The germline CDR1 and CDR2 sequences are MDHEN and SYDVKM. This CDR3 contains 12 residues. V lost 10 bases, J lost 4 bases, and 13 bases lay in between. CDR3 amino acids: CATDRSPYGYTF. Here the CDR3 DNA reads TGTGCCACCGACAGGTCCCCCTATGGCTACACCTTC.